The 9 T cell receptor beta chains in this list originate from one sample, sequenced in a study of a mutant IDH1 vaccine in newly diagnosed glioma. No antigen has been assigned to these receptors. This table comes from immunoSEQ multiplex PCR, and its TCRdb copy is limited to in-frame clones, with some not included. The repertoire holds 30,000 to 35,000 clones, with roughly 54% as singletons. Documented time point: week 5, during vaccination. In every dose of vaccine, 300 ug of mutant IDH1 20-mer peptide was given alongside topical imiquimod. Sequenced here: PBMCs, sampled from a glioma patient whose treatment included an IDH1 peptide vaccine. These receptors were obtained from a woman in her late teens or twenties with glioma.

The V call is TRBV11-3, the J call TRBJ1-1; a weak D match, TRBD1 (5 bases). The CDR3 contains 13 residues. V gave up 5 bases and J gave up 1 base, with 8 bases separating them. Germline values: CDR1 SGHNT, CDR2 YENEEA. CDR3 sequence: CASSQGKNTEAFF. DNA for the CDR3: TGTGCCAGCAGCCAGGGCAAGAACACTGAAGCTTTCTTT.

The J gene is TRBJ2-3, the V gene TRBV4-1, with D perhaps matching TRBD1 (6 bases). CDR1 MGHRA and CDR2 YSYEKL come from the germline V gene. This CDR3 is 14 amino acids long. V lost 1 base, J lost 6 bases, and 11 bases lay in between. The CDR3 sequence: CASSQGRGTDTQYF. The CDR3 DNA reads TGCGCCAGCAGCCAAGGCAGGGGAACGGATACGCAGTATTTT.

V is TRBV9 and J is TRBJ1-6, with a possible D match to TRBD1 (6 bases). V was clipped by 4 bases and J by 5 bases, with 13 bases between them. Per germline, CDR1 SGDLS and CDR2 YYNGEE. The CDR3 is 15 amino acids. This CDR3 is CASSPRRQDNSPLHF. Written as DNA, the CDR3 is TGTGCCAGCAGCCCCCGAAGACAGGATAATTCACCCCTCCACTTT.

This sequence joins TRBV6-4 and TRBJ1-2; 9 nucleotides align to TRBD1. The J segment lost 8 bases and the V segment lost 2 bases, leaving 12 bases of the junction unmatched. Germline-derived CDR1 and CDR2 are MRHNA and SNTAGT. There are 16 residues in the CDR3. The CDR3 DNA sequence: TGTGCCAGCAGTGACATACCGGGACAGGGCCATAGGGGCTACACCTTC. This sequence encodes CASSDIPGQGHRGYTF.

This chain connects TRBV6-6 to TRBJ2-2; 7 positions agree with TRBD2. The CDR3 is 15 amino acids. Per germline, CDR1 MNHNY and CDR2 SVGAGI (reference sequence). Trimming at V came to 0 bases and at J to 5 bases, leaving 3 bases not matched to a gene. CDR3 in DNA: TGTGCCAGCAGTTACTCTCGGGGAGGGACCGGGGAGCTGTTTTTT. This sequence encodes CASSYSRGGTGELFF.

This clone was seen a handful of times. The genes are TRBV5-4 and TRBJ2-4; D is unclear. Germline values: CDR1 SGHNT, CDR2 YYREEE (reference sequence). The CDR3 contains 14 residues. V shed 2 bases and J shed 0 bases, with 6 bases lying between them. The CDR3 DNA is TGTGCCAGCAGCTTTGACGGAGCCAAAAACATTCAGTACTTC. It yields the protein CASSFDGAKNIQYF.

This clone has only a few counts. The V gene is TRBV4-1, the J gene TRBJ1-4; D unclear. The germline V gene encodes CDR1 MGHRA and CDR2 YSYEKL. The CDR3 runs 16 residues. V was shortened by 1 base and J by 2 bases, with 11 bases between the two germline ends. Written as DNA, the CDR3 is TGCGCCAGCAGCCAAGGTTATGGGAGGACTAATGAAAAACTGTTTTTT. It encodes CASSQGYGRTNEKLFF.

This chain joins TRBV6-5 and TRBJ2-2, with TRBD2 matching 10 bases. CDR3 length equals 14 residues. V gave up 5 bases and J gave up 3 bases; unmatched junction bases: 0. Germline loops: CDR1 MNHEY, CDR2 SVGAGI. CDR3 nucleotide sequence: TGTGCCAGCAGTCTAGCGGGGGACACCGGGGAGCTGTTTTTT. Protein product: CASSLAGDTGELFF.

The chain combines TRBV30 with TRBJ1-4; D is unclear. Trimming shortened V by 4 bases and J by 0 bases, and 9 bases separated the two germline ends. The CDR3 is 14 amino acids. Germline V gene sequence: CDR1 GTSNPN, CDR2 SVGIG (reference sequence). Here the CDR3 reads CAWKLPATNEKLFF. The DNA of the CDR3 is TGTGCCTGGAAACTACCCGCAACTAATGAAAAACTGTTTTTT.